This T cell receptor (beta chain) was sequenced in a study of response to subunit inactivated influenza vaccine (dated by TCRdb to 2016 to 2019). Notes on the research overall: Deep quantitative T cell receptor repertoire profiling was used in the study to track responses to a trivalent subunit inactivated influenza vaccine. Broad study findings and their caveats: The authors suggested that each seasonal influenza vaccination may recruit only a limited number of new T cells.

This clonotype showed up just a few times. No cognate antigen has been identified for it. The sample holds no much larger clone one base away, and base qualities are not on file. Ends trimmed: V by 6 bases, J by 1 base; bases unmatched to a gene: 4. CDR1 and CDR2, per the germline V gene, are MNHEY and SVGEGT. The CDR3 numbers 15 residues from cysteine through phenylalanine. Only the CDR3 portion is preserved as DNA: 45 bases, with reading frame beginning at the first base. The library was built by means of RT-PCR. The sequencing machine was an Illumina HiSeq 2500. TCRdb redid the processing of the public reads, applying fastp at Q25 and MiXCR, and retained in-frame beta chains. Each CDR3 protein appears once, grouped with its most common genes and DNA. Here the sample has approximately 530,000 distinct CDR3 sequences; less than 10% occur a single time. Clones ranked in the top ten supply 13% of the sample.

The rearrangement combines TRBV6-2 or TRBV6-3 with TRBJ2-2, with TRBD1 identical over 8 junction bases. The sample in question was PBMCs from blood, obtained roughly 24 months after vaccination. This TCR was recovered from a man in his fifties or sixties who received an inactivated influenza vaccine. Donor details come from another sample of the same person, matched by shared clones. The sequenced DNA: TGTGCCAGCAGAAAAGGGACAGGGAACACCGGGGAGCTGTTTTTT. Its coded protein is CASRKGTGNTGELFF.